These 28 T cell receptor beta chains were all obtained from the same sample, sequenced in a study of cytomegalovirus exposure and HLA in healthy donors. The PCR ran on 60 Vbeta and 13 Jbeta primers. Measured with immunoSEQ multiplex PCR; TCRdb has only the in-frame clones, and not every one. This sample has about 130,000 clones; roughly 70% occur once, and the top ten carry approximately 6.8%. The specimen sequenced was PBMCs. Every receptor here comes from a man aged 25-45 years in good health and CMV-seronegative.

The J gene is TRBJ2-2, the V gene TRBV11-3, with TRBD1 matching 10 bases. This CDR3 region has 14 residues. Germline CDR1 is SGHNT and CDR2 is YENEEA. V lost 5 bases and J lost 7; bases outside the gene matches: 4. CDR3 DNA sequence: TGTGCCAGCAGCCCCGGGACAGGGGACGGGGAGCTGTTTTTT. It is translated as CASSPGTGDGELFF.

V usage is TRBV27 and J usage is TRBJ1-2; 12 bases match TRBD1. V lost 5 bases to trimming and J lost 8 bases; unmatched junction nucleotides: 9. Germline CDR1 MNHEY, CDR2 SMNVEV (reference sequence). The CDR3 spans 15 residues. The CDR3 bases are TGTGCCAGCAGTGCCGGGACAGGGGGCGCTAACGGCTACACCTTC. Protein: CASSAGTGGANGYTF.

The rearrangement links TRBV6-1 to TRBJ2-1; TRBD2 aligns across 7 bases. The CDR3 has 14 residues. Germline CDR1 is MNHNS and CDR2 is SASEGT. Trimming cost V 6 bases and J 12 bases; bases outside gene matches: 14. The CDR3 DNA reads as TGTGCCAGCAGGTCCGGGACTACTTCTCAGGGGCAGTTCTTC. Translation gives CASRSGTTSQGQFF.

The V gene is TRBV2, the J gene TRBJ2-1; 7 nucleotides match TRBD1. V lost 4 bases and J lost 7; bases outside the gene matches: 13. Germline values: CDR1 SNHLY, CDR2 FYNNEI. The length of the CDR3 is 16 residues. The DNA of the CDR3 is TGTGCCAGCAGTGCTAGACAGGGCAGGAAAGCGAATGAGCAGTTCTTC. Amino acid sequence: CASSARQGRKANEQFF.

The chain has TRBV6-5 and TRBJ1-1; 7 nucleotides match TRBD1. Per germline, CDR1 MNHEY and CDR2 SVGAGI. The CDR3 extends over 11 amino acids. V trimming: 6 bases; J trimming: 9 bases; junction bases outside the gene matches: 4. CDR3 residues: CASRSTGKAFF. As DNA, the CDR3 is TGTGCCAGCAGGTCGACAGGGAAAGCTTTCTTT.

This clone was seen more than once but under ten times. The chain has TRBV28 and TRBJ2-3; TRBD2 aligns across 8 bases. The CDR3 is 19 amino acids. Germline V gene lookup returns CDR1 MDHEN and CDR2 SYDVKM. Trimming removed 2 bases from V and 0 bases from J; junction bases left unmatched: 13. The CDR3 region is CASSLRGEWREVSTDTQYF. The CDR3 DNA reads TGTGCCAGCAGTTTACGGGGCGAATGGCGGGAGGTCAGCACAGATACGCAGTATTTT.

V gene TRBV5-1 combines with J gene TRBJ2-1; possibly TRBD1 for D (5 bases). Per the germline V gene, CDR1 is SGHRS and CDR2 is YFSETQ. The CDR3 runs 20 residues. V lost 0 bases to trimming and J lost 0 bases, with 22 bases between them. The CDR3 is CASSLERQLRYRSSYNEQFF. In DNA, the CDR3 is TGCGCCAGCAGCTTGGAGAGACAGCTAAGATATAGGAGCTCCTACAATGAGCAGTTCTTC.

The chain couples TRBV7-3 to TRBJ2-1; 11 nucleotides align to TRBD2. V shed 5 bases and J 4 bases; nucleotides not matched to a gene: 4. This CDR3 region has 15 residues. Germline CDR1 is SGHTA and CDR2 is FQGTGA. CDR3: CASSLTSGGYNEQFF. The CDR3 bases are TGTGCCAGCAGCCTTACTAGCGGGGGATACAATGAGCAGTTCTTC.

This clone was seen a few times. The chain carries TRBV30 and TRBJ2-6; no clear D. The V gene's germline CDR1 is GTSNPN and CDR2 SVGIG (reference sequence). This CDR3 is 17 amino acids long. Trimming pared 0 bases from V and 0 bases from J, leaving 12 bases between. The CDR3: CAWSVSRANSGANVLTF. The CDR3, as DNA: TGTGCCTGGAGTGTATCCCGAGCTAACTCTGGGGCCAACGTCCTGACTTTC.

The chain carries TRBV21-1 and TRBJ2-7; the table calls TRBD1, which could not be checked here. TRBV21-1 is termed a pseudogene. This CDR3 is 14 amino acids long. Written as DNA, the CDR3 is TGTGCCAGCAGCAAGGTCAGGATCTCCTACGAGCAGTACTTC. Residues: CASSKVRISYEQYF.

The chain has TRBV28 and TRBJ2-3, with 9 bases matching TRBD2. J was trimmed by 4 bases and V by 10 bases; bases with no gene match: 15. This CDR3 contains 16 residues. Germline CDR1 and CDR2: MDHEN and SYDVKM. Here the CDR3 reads CATGGFGLAGSDTQYF. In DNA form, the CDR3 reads TGTGCCACGGGGGGTTTTGGGCTAGCGGGATCAGATACGCAGTATTTT.

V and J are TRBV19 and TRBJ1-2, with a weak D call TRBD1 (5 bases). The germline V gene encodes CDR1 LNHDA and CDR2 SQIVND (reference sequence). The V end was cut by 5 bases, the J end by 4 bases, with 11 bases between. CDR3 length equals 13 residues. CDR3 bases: TGTGCCAGTAGTCCAGGGAACAGCTATGGCTACACCTTC. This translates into CASSPGNSYGYTF.

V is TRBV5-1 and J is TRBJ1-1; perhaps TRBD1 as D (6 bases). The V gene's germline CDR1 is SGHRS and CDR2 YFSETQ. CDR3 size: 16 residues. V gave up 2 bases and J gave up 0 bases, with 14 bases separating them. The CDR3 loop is CASSFGGAGMNTEAFF. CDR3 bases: TGCGCCAGCAGCTTCGGGGGGGCTGGGATGAACACTGAAGCTTTCTTT.

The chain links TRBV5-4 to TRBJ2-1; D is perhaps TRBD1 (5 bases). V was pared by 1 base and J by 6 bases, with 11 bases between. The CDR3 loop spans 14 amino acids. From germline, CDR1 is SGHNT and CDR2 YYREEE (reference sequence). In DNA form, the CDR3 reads TGTGCCAGCAGCTTGAAGGGCAGGGTCAATGAGCAGTTCTTC. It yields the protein CASSLKGRVNEQFF.

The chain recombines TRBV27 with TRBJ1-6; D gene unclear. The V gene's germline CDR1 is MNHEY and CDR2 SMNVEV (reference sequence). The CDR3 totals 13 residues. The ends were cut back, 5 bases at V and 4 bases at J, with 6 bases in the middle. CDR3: CASSPRYNSPLHF. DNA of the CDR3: TGTGCCAGCAGTCCCCGGTATAATTCACCCCTCCACTTT.

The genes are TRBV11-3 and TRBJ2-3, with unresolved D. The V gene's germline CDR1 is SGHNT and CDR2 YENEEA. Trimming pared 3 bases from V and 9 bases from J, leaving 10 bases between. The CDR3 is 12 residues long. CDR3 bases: TGTGCCAGCAGCTTCGGCAAGGAGACGCAGTATTTT. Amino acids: CASSFGKETQYF.

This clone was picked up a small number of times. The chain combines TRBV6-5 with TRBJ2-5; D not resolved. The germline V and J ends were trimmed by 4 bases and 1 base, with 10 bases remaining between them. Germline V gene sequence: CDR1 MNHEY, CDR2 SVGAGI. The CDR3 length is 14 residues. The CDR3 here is CASSSRAFQETQYF. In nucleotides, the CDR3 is TGTGCCAGCAGTTCGAGAGCGTTCCAAGAGACCCAGTACTTC.

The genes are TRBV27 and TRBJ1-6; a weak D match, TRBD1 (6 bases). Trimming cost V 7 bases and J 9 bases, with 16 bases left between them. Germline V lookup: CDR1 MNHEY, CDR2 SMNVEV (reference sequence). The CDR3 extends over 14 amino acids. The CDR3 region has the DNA TGTGCCAGCACCTGGGGGGGGGCGCGTTCACCCCTCCACTTT. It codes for CASTWGGARSPLHF.

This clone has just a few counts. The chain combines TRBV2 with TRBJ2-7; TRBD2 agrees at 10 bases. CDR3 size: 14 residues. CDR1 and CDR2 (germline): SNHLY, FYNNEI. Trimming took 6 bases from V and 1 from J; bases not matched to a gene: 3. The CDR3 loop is CASSLSGGSYEQYF. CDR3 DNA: TGTGCCAGCAGCCTTAGCGGGGGGTCCTACGAGCAGTACTTC.

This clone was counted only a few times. CDR3: CAIKILRGAEAFF. CDR3 DNA sequence: TGTGCCATCAAAATACTCAGGGGAGCTGAAGCTTTCTTT. The rearrangement uses TRBV6-5 and TRBJ1-1; tentative D call: TRBD1 (6 bases). The CDR3 is 13 amino acids. Trimming cost V 10 bases and J 6 bases, with 18 bases left between them. The germline CDR1 and CDR2 sequences are MNHEY and SVGAGI.

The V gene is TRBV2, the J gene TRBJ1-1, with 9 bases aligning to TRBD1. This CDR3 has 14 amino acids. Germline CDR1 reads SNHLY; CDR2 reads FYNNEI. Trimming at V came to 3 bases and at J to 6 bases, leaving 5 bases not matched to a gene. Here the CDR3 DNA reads TGTGCCAGCAGTGACTGGGACAGGGTCTCTGAAGCTTTCTTT. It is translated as CASSDWDRVSEAFF.

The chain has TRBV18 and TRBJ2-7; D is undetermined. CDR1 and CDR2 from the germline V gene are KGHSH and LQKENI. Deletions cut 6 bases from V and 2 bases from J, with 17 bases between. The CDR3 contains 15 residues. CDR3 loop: CASSRTIGATYEQYF. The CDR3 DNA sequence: TGTGCCAGCTCGCGAACGATAGGAGCCACCTACGAGCAGTACTTC.

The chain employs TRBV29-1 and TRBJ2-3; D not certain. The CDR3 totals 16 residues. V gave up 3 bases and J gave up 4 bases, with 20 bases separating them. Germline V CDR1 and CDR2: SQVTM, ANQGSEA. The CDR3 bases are TGCAGCGTTGATCGCTATCGATATTCTGCGGCAGATACGCAGTATTTT. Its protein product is CSVDRYRYSAADTQYF.

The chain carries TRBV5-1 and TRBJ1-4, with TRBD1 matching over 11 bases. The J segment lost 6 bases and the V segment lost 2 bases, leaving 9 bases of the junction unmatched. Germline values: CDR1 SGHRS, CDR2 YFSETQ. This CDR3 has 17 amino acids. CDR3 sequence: CASSFGTGGVRDEKLFF. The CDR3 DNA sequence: TGCGCCAGCAGCTTCGGGACAGGGGGAGTTAGGGATGAAAAACTGTTTTTT.

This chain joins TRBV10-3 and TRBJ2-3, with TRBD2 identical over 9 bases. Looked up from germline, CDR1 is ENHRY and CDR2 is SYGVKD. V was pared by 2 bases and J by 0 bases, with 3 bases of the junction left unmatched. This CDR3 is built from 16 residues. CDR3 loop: CAISETLAGSTDTQYF. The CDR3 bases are TGTGCCATCAGTGAGACACTAGCGGGTAGCACAGATACGCAGTATTTT.

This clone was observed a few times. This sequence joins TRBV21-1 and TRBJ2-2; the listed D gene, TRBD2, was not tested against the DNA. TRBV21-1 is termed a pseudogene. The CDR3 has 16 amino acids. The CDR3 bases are TGTGCCAGCAGCAAATCCCCGGGATCGAACACCGGGGAGCTGTTTTTT. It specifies CASSKSPGSNTGELFF.

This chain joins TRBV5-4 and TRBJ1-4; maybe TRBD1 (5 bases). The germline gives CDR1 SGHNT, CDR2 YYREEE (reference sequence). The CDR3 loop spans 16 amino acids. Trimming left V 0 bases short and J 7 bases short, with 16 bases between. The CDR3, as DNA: TGTGCCAGCAGCTTGGATAGAGAGGGGCGGGGTGAAAAACTGTTTTTT. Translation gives CASSLDREGRGEKLFF.

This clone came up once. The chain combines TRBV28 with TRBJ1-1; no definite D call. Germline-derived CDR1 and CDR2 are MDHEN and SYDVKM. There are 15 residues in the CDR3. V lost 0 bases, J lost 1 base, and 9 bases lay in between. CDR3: CASSLWRARNTEAFF. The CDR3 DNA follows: TGTGCCAGCAGTTTATGGAGGGCACGGAACACTGAAGCTTTCTTT.